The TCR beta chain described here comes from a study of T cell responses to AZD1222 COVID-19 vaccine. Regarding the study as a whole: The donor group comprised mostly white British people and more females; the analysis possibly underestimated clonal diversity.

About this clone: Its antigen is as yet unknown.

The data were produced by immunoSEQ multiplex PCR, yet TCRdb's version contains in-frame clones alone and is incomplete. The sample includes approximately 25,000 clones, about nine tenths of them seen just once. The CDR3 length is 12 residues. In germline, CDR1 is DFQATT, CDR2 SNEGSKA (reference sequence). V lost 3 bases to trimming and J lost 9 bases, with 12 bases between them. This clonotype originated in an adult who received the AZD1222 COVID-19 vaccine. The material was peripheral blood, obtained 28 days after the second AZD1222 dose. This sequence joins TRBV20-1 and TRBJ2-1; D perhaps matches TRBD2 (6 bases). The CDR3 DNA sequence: TGCAGTGCTAGTGCGCGGGATGGTGAGCAGTTCTTC. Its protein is CSASARDGEQFF.